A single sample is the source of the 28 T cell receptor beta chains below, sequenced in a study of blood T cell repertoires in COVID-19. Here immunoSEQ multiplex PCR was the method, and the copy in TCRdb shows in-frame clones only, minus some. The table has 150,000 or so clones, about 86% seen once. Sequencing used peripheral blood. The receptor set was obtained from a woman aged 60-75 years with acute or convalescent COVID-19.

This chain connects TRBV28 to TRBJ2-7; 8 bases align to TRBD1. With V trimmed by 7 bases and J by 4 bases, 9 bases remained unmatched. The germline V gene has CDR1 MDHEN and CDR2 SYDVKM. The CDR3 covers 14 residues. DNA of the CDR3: TGTGCCAGCACAAGAAGGGACAGGCGATACGAGCAGTACTTC. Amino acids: CASTRRDRRYEQYF.

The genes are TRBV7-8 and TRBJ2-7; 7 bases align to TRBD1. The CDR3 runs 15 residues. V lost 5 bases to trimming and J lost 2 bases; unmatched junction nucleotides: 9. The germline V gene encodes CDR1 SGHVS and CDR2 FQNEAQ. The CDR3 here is CASSKNRQGTYEQYF. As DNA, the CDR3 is TGTGCCAGCAGCAAAAACAGACAGGGAACCTACGAGCAGTACTTC.

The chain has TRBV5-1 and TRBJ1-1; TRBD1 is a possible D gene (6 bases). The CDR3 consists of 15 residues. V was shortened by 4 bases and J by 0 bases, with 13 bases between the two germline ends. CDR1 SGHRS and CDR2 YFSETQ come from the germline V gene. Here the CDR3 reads CASSAQGHMNTEAFF. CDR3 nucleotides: TGCGCCAGCAGCGCCCAGGGGCACATGAACACTGAAGCTTTCTTT. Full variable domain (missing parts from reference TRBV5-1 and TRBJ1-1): KAGVTQTPRYLIKTRGQQVTLSCSPISGHRSVSWYQQTPGQGLQFLFEYFSETQRNKGNFPGRFSGRQFSNSRSEMNVSTLELGDSALYLCASSAQGHMNTEAFFGQGTRLTVV.

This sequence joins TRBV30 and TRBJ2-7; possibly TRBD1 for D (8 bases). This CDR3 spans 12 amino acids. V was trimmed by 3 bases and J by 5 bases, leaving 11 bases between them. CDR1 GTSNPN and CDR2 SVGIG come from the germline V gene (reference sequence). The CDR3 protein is CAWRQGGHEQYF. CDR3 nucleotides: TGTGCCTGGAGACAGGGGGGGCACGAGCAGTACTTC.

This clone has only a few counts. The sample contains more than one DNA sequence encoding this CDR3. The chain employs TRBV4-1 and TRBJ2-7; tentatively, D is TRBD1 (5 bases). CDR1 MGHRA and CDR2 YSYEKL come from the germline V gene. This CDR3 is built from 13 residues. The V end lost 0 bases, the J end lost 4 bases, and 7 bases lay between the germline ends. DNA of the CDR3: TGCGCCAGCAGCCAAGAACAGGTTTACGAGCAGTACTTC. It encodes CASSQEQVYEQYF.

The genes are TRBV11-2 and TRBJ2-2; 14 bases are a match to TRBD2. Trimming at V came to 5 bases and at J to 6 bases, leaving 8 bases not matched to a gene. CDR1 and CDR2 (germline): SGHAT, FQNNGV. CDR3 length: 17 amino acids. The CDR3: CASSQLRLAGGPGELFF. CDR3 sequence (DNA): TGTGCCAGCAGCCAACTGAGACTAGCGGGGGGGCCCGGGGAGCTGTTTTTT.

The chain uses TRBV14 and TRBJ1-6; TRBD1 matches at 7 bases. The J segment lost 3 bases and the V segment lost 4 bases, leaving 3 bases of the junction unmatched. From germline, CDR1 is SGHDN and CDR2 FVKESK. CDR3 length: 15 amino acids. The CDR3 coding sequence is TGTGCCAGCAGCCTAAGACAGGGCTATAATTCACCCCTCCACTTT. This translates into CASSLRQGYNSPLHF. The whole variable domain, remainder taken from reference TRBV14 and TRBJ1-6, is EAGVTQFPSHSVIEKGQTVTLRCDPISGHDNLYWYRRVMGKEIKFLLHFVKESKQDESGMPNNRFLAERTGGTYSTLKVQPAELEDSGVYFCASSLRQGYNSPLHFGNGTRLTVT.

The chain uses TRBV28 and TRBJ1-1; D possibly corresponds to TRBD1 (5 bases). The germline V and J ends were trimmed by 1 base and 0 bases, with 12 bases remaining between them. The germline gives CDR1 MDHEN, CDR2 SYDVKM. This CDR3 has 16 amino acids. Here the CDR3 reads CASSLLTGFMNTEAFF. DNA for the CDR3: TGTGCCAGCAGTTTATTAACAGGATTCATGAACACTGAAGCTTTCTTT.

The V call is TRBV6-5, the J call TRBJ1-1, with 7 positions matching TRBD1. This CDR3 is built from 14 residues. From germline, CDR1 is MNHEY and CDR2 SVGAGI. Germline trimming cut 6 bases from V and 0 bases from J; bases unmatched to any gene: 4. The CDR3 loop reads CASRAQGMNTEAFF. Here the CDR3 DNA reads TGTGCCAGCAGGGCACAGGGGATGAACACTGAAGCTTTCTTT.

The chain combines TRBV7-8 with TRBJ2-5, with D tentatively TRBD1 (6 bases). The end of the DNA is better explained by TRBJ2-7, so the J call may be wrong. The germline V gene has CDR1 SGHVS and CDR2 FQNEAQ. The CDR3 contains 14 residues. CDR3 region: CASSRSGATYEQYF. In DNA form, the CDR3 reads TGTGCCAGCAGCCGCTCAGGGGCTACCTACGAGCAGTACTTC.

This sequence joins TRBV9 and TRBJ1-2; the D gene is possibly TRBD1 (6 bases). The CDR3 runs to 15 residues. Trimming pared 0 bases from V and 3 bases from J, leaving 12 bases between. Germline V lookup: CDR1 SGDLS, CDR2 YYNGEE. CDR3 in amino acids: CASSVGWAGDYGYTF. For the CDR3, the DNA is TGTGCCAGCAGCGTAGGGTGGGCAGGGGACTATGGCTACACCTTC.

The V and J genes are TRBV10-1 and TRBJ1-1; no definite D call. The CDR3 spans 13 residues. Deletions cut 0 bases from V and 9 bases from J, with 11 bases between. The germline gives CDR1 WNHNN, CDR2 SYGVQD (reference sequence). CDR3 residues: CASSESGVGKAFF. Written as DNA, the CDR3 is TGCGCCAGCAGTGAGTCGGGAGTGGGTAAAGCTTTCTTT.

The CDR3 loop is CAIRRLAEITDTQYF. In nucleotides, the CDR3 is TGCGCCATCCGCCGACTAGCGGAGATCACAGATACGCAGTATTTT. The chain uses TRBV10-1 and TRBJ2-3; 9 bases agree with TRBD2. The CDR3 runs 15 residues. Looked up from germline, CDR1 is WNHNN and CDR2 is SYGVQD (reference sequence). After removal of 10 bases from V and 2 bases from J, the junction contained 10 bases not matched to a gene.

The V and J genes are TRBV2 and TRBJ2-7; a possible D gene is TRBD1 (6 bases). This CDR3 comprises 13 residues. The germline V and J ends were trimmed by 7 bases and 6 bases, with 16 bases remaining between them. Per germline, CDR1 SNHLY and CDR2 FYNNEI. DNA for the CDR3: TGTGCCAGCAACAGGGAAGGAACGGGCGAGCAGTACTTC. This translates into CASNREGTGEQYF.

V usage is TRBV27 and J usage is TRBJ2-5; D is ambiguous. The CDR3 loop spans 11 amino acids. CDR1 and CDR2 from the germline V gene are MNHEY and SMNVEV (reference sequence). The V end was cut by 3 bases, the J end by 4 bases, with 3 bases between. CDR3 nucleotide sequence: TGTGCCAGCAGTTTTCGAGAGACCCAGTACTTC. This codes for CASSFRETQYF.

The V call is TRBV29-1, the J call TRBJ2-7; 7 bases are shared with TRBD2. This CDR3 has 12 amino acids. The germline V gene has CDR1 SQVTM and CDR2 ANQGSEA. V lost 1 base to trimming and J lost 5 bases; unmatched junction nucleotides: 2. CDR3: CSVEGGGHEQYF. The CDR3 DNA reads TGCAGCGTTGAAGGCGGGGGACACGAGCAGTACTTC.

CDR3 sequence reads: CASSLDLGAGGTDTQYF. CDR3 sequence (DNA): TGTGCCAGCAGCTTAGACCTCGGAGCGGGGGGCACAGATACGCAGTATTTT. The chain is built from TRBV11-2 and TRBJ2-3, with 8 positions matching TRBD2. Germline trimming cut 0 bases from V and 1 base from J; bases unmatched to any gene: 6. The CDR3 contains 17 residues. Per the germline V gene, CDR1 is SGHAT and CDR2 is FQNNGV.

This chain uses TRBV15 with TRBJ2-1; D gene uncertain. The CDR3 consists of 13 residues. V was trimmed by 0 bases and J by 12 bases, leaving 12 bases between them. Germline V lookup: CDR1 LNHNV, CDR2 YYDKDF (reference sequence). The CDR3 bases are TGTGCCACCAGCAGAGATTTAACTTATAGGCAGTTCTTC. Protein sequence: CATSRDLTYRQFF.

The CDR3 here is CASSQDRANVLTF. The DNA for the CDR3 is TGTGCCAGTAGTCAGGACAGGGCCAACGTCCTGACTTTC. The V call is TRBV19, the J call TRBJ2-6; the D gene is possibly TRBD1 (5 bases). The CDR3 is 13 residues long. The ends were cut back, 5 bases at V and 5 bases at J, with 7 bases in the middle. CDR1 LNHDA and CDR2 SQIVND come from the germline V gene (reference sequence).

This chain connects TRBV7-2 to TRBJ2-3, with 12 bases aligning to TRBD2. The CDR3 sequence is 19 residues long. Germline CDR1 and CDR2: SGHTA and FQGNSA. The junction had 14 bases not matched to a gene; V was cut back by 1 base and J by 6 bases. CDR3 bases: TGTGCCAGCAGCTTAGTGCCTAGCGGGGGGGTTGGGAGCTGGGATACGCAGTATTTT. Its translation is CASSLVPSGGVGSWDTQYF.

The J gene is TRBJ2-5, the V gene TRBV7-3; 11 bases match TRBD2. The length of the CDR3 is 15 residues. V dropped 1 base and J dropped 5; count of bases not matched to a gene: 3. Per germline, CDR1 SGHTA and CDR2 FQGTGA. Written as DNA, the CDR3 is TGTGCCAGCAGCTTAATAGCGGGGGGGCGTGAGACCCAGTACTTC. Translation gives CASSLIAGGRETQYF.

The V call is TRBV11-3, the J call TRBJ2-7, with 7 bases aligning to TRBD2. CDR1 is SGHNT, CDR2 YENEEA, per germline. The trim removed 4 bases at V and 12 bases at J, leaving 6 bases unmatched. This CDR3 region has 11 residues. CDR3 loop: CASSWGGSLYF. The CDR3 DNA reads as TGTGCCAGCAGCTGGGGAGGGAGCCTGTACTTC.

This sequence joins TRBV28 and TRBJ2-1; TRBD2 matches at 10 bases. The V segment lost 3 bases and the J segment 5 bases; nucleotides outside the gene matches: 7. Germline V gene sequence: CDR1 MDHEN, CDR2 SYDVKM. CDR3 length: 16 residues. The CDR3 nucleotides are TGTGCCAGCAGTTTTGTCCGGACTAGCGGAGACAATGAGCAGTTCTTC. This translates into CASSFVRTSGDNEQFF. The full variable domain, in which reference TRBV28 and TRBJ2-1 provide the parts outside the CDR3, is DVKVTQSSRYLVKRTGEKVFLECVQDMDHENMFWYRQDPGLGLRLIYFSYDVKMKEKGDIPEGYSVSREKKERFSLILESASTNQTSMYLCASSFVRTSGDNEQFFGPGTRLTVL.

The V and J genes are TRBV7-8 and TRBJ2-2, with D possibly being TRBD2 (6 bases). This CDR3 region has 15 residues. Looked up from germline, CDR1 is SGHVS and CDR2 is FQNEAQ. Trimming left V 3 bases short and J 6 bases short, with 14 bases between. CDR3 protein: CASSLGTDLPGELFF. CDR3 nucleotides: TGTGCCAGCAGCTTGGGGACTGATTTGCCCGGGGAGCTGTTTTTT.

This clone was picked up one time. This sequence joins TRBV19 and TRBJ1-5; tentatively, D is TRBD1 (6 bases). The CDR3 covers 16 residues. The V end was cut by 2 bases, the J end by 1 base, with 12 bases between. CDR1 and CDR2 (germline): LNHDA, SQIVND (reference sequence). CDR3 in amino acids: CASSIRGMASNQPQHF. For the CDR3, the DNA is TGTGCCAGTAGTATAAGGGGGATGGCGAGCAATCAGCCCCAGCATTTT.

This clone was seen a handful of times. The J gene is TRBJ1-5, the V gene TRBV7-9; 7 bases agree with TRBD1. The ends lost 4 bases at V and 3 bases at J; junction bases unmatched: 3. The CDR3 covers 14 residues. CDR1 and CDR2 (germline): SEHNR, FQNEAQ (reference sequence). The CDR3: CASSSTGINQPQHF. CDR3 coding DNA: TGTGCCAGCAGCTCGACAGGGATCAATCAGCCCCAGCATTTT.

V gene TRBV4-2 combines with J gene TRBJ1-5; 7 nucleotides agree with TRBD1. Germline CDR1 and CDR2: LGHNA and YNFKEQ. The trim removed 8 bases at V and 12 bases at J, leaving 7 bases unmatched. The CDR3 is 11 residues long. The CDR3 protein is CASVRTGVQHF. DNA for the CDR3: TGTGCCAGCGTCCGGACAGGCGTCCAGCATTTT.

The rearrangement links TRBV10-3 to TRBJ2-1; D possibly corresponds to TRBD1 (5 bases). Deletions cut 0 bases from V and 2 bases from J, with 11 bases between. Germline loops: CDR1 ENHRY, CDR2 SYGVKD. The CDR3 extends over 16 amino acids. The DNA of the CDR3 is TGTGCCATCAGTGAGTCTGACAGACGACCCTACAATGAGCAGTTCTTC. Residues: CAISESDRRPYNEQFF.